This T cell receptor beta chain came from a study of shared clonotypes between healthy human individuals. Study-wide background: The cohort had two women and three men, ages 18 to 49.

The run depth of the assay was deep. Clones were sequenced by immunoSEQ multiplex PCR, and TCRdb holds only the in-frame ones, with some missing. The sample lists 2,100,000 or so clones, around 95% occurring once. Points from the study as a whole: Shared across several donors were roughly 4.7% of the naive CD4 clonotypes. Clonotypes not shared had lower generation probabilities than those common to all four donors.

V lost 4 bases, J lost 11 bases, and 18 bases lay in between. The germline V gene encodes CDR1 SGHKS and CDR2 YYEKEE (reference sequence). The CDR3 spans 13 residues. Concerning this clone itself: Its matching antigen is unknown.

The sequencing input was naive CD4+ T cells sorted from blood. Noted subset: CD45RA+ positively selected. The sequence was collected from a young man in good health. The rearrangement joins TRBV5-5 to TRBJ1-1; tentatively, D is TRBD1 (5 bases). The CDR3 protein is CASSPDQGIMAFF. CDR3 coding DNA: TGTGCCAGCAGCCCCGATCAGGGTATCATGGCTTTCTTT.